The rows below give T cell receptor beta chains drawn from one sample of a study of PD-L1 blockade in urothelial cancer. TCRdb's copy holds only in-frame clones and misses some; the assay was immunoSEQ multiplex PCR. The repertoire holds 85,000 to 90,000 clones, with roughly nine tenths as singletons. Specimen: PBMCs, collected around atezolizumab (anti-PD-L1) treatment. These receptor sequences come from a man aged 60 to 75 with urothelial cancer. Each CDR3 is given with its conserved first and last residue. A D gene is named only where the DNA matches it firmly. The size field is filled for only some rows; it gives once, few, many or a size class.

>TRBJ2-3|TRBD1|TRBV6-1|NA
TGTGCCAGTAGGATCGAGGGGGCGGAAGATACGCAGTATTTT
CASRIEGAEDTQYF
>TRBJ2-3|TRBD2|TRBV7-2|NA
TGTGCCAGCAGCTTAGTTCCCAGACTAGCGGGGGCTCGCACAGATACGCAGTATTTT
CASSLVPRLAGARTDTQYF
>TRBJ2-3|TRBD1|TRBV6-6|NA
TGTGCCAGCACCGACAGGGGCCGAGGGACAGATACGCAGTATTTT
CASTDRGRGTDTQYF
>TRBJ1-3|NA|TRBV28|NA
TGTGCCAGCAGAGGCCCGGACAGCAACTCTGGAAACACCATATATTTT
CASRGPDSNSGNTIYF
>TRBJ2-3|TRBD2|TRBV28|once
TGTGCCAGCAGTCCTCGGGGGGGCACAGATACGCAGTATTTT
CASSPRGGTDTQYF
>TRBJ1-1|NA|TRBV18|NA
TGTGCCAGCTCTGAGGGGGTTTACCCAACGACTGAAGCTTTCTTT
CASSEGVYPTTEAFF
>TRBJ2-5|TRBD2|TRBV9|NA
TGTGCCAGCAGCATAACTAGCGGGGGGACCAAAGAGACCCAGTACTTC
CASSITSGGTKETQYF
>TRBJ1-2|TRBD1|TRBV27|NA
TGTGCCAGCAGTAGAGGGACAGACCCCAGTGGAGGCTACACCTTC
CASSRGTDPSGGYTF
>TRBJ2-7|TRBD2|TRBV4-1|NA
TGCGCCAGCAGCCAAGAGCTCGGGAGGGTATACGAGCAGTACTTC
CASSQELGRVYEQYF
>TRBJ2-6|NA|TRBV5-4|NA
TGTGCCAGCAGCTTGCGGTCTGGGGCCAACGTCCTGACTTTC
CASSLRSGANVLTF
>TRBJ2-7|TRBD1|TRBV6-5|NA
TGTGCCAGCAGTCGGGACAGGGAGGGGTACGAGCAGTACTTC
CASSRDREGYEQYF
>TRBJ2-3|TRBD2|TRBV27|NA
TGTGCCAGCAGTTTGATTAGCGGGGGTGGTACGCAGTATTTT
CASSLISGGGTQYF
>TRBJ1-2|NA|TRBV7-9|NA
TGTGCCAGCAGCCCCGTCCAGTTTGTGGGCTACACCTTC
CASSPVQFVGYTF
>TRBJ2-1|NA|TRBV11-2|NA
TGTGCCAGCAGCTTATTATTTTTGTCCAGCAATGAGCAGTTCTTC
CASSLLFLSSNEQFF
>TRBJ2-3|TRBD1|TRBV5-1|NA
TGCGCCAGCAGCCCGGGACAGGGGATCACAGATACGCAGTATTTT
CASSPGQGITDTQYF
>TRBJ2-1|TRBD2|TRBV30|NA
TGTGCCTGGAGCCAACTAGCGGGAAAAACCAATGAGCAGTTCTTC
CAWSQLAGKTNEQFF